This record covers a single TCR beta chain. The antigen is not known. The sample originates from a study of cytomegalovirus exposure and HLA in healthy donors. Study-level findings and limits: Cytomegalovirus status was reportedly diagnosed by the classifier with high specificity and sensitivity. Among TCR sequences, most were rare, though some public TCRs appeared in many donors. As confirmed in vitro, three CMV-associated chains were specific for CMV antigens. TCR beta chains numbering 164 were designated cytomegalovirus-associated.

Generated by immunoSEQ multiplex PCR, the TCRdb table keeps only in-frame clones and is missing some. The sample carries fewer than 400,000 clones, about nine tenths recorded once. Deletions cut 0 bases from V and 2 bases from J, with 9 bases between. The CDR3 is 15 residues long. Germline loops: CDR1 MNHEY, CDR2 SVGAGI. The sequencing sample was made of PBMCs. The chain employs TRBV6-5 and TRBJ2-3; perhaps TRBD1 as D (5 bases). This TCR was sampled from a woman younger than 35 in good health and CMV-seronegative. The CDR3 nucleotides read TGTGCCAGCAGTTACTCCACAGGCAACACAGATACGCAGTATTTT. It codes for CASSYSTGNTDTQYF.